Reported below is one T cell receptor (beta chain). Antigen: not known. Donors had nominal health at sampling but likely had unrecorded immune exposures. This record belongs to a study of cytomegalovirus exposure and HLA in healthy donors. Findings of the study overall: Sequencing probably produced one cluster of sequence variants that were highly shared. Reports indicate that TCR beta sequences accurately predicted the HLA-A and HLA-B alleles of most subjects. Roughly uniform depth of sequencing across donors was assumed in presence/absence analyses.

60 Vbeta and 13 Jbeta primers were used in PCR. Assay: immunoSEQ multiplex PCR; the TCRdb copy retains only in-frame clones and omits some. The sample lists 100,000 to 150,000 clones, about 80% occurring once. Germline CDR1 is MNHNY and CDR2 is SVGAGI (reference sequence). The length of the CDR3 is 15 residues. V shed 0 bases and J shed 3 bases, with 11 bases lying between them. This clonotype was sampled from a young man in good health and CMV-seronegative. The sequenced sample was PBMCs. This chain uses TRBV6-6 with TRBJ1-1; D might be TRBD1 (5 bases). The CDR3 here is CASSYSIGGDTEAFF. The DNA for the CDR3 is TGTGCCAGCAGTTACTCGATAGGAGGGGACACTGAAGCTTTCTTT.